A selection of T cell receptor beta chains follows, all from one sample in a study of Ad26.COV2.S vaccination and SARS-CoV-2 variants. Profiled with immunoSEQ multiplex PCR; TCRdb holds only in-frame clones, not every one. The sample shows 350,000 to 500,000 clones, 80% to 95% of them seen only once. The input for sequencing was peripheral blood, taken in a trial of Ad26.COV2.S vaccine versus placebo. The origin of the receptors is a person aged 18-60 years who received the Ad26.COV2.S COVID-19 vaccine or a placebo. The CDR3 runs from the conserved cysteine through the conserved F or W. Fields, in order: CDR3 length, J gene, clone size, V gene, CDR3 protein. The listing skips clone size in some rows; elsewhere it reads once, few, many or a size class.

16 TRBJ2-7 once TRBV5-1 CASSLGSQGGSYEQYF
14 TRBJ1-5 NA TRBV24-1 CATRGGASNQPQHF
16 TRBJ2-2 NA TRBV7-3 CASSLTAGKGPGELFF
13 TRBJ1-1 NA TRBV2 CASSEYPGTEAFF
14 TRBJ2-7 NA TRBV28 CASSSTTGGYEQYF
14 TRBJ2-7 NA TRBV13 CASSPNRDTYEQYF
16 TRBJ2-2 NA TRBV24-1 CATSDSDRPNTGELFF
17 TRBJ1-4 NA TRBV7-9 CASSLAAGQGVGEKLFF
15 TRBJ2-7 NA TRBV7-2 CASSPTWTGSYEQYF
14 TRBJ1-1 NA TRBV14 CASSQDWADTEAFF
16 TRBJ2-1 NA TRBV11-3 CASSPRAGAQYNEQFF